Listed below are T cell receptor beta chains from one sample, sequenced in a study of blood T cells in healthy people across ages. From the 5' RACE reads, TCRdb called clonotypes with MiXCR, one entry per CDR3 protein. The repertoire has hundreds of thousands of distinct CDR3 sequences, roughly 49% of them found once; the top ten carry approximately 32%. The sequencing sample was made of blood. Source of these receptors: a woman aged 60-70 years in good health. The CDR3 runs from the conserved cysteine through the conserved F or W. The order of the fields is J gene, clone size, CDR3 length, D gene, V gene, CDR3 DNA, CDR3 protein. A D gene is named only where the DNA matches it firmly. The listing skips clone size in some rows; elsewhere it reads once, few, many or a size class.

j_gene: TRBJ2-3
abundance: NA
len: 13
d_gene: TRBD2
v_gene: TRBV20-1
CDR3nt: TGCAGTGCTACCTCCGGACTAGTCGGCACGCAGTATTTT
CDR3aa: CSATSGLVGTQYF

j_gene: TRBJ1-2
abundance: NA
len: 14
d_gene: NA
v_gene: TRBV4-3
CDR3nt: TGCGCCAGCAGCCCAGCCCATGACAGGCGGGGCTACACCTTC
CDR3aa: CASSPAHDRRGYTF

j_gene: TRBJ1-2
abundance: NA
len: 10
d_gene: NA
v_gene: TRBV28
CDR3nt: TGTGCCAGCATAAGGGCCGGCTACACCTTC
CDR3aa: CASIRAGYTF

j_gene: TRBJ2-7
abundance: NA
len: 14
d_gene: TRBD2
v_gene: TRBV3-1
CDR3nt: TGTGCCAGCAGCGGAGGGACTAGGGCTTACGAGCAGTACTTC
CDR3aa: CASSGGTRAYEQYF

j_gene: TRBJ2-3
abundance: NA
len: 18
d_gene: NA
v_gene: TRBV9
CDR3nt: TGTGCCAGCAGCGTAGCTACCGGCGAGGGTCGGAGCACAGATACGCAGTATTTT
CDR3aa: CASSVATGEGRSTDTQYF

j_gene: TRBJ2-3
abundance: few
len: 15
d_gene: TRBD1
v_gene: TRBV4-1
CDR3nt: TGCGCCAGCAGCCCCGGGACAGGGGTAACAGATACGCAGTATTTT
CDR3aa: CASSPGTGVTDTQYF

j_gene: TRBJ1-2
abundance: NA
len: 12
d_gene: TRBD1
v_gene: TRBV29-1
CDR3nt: TGCAGCGCAACAGGGGACTCGTATGGCTACACCTTC
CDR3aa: CSATGDSYGYTF

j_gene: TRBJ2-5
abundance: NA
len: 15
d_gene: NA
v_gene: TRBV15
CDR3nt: TGTGCCACCAGCAGAGAGTGGGGGGTTAGGGAGACCCAGTACTTC
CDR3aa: CATSREWGVRETQYF

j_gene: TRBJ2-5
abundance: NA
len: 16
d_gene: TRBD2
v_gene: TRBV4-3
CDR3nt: TGCGCCAGCAGCCGAGGACTAGCGGGAGGGCAAGAGACCCAGTACTTC
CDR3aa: CASSRGLAGGQETQYF

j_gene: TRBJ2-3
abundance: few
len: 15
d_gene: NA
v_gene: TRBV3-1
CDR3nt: TGTGCCAGCAGCCCCCAGGTGCGGTCCACAGATACGCAGTATTTT
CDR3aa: CASSPQVRSTDTQYF

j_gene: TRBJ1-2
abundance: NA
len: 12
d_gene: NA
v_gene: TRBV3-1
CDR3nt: TGTGCCAGCAGCCAAAGGGTGGGGGGCTACACCTTC
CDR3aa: CASSQRVGGYTF

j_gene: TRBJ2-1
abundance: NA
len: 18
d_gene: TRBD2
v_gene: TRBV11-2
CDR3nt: TGTGCCAGCACCTCGACAGGGACTAGCGGGACTAGTTACAATGAGCAGTTCTTC
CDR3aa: CASTSTGTSGTSYNEQFF

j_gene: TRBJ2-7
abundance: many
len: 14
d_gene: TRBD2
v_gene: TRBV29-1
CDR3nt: TGCAGCGTTGAAGAGGGAGGGGCTGGCTACGAGCAGTACTTC
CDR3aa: CSVEEGGAGYEQYF

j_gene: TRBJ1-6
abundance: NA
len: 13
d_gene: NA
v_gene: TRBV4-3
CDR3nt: TGCGCCGGCAGTCCAGGGTATAATTCACCCCTCCACTTT
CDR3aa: CAGSPGYNSPLHF

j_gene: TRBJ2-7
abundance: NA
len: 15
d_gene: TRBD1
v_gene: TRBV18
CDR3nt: TGTGCCAGCTCACCTTCCGCGGACAGGGTCTACGAGCAGTACTTC
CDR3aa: CASSPSADRVYEQYF

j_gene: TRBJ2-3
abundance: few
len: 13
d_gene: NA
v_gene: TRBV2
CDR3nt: TGTGCCAGCAGCGCTAGGGACACAGATACGCAGTATTTT
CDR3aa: CASSARDTDTQYF

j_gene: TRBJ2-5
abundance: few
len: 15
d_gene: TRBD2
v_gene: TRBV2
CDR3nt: TGTGCCAGCAGGCCCCTAGCGGGAGTGAGGGAGACCCAGTACTTC
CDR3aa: CASRPLAGVRETQYF

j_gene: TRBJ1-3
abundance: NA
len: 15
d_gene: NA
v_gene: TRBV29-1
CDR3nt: TGCAGCGTTGAGGGATCCTCCGGGACAACCAACACCATATATTTT
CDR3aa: CSVEGSSGTTNTIYF

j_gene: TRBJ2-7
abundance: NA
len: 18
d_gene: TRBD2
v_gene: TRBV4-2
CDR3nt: TGTGCCAGCAGCCAAGATTCACCCTACGGACTAGAGAACTACGAGCAGTACTTC
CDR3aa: CASSQDSPYGLENYEQYF

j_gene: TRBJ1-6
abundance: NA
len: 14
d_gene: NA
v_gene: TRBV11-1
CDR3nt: TGTGCCAGCAGCCCGGACCCGTATAATTCACCCCTCCACTTT
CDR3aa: CASSPDPYNSPLHF

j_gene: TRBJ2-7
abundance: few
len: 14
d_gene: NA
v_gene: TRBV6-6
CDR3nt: TGTGCCAGCAGTACAGAGCCAAGCTCCTACGAGCAGTACTTC
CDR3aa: CASSTEPSSYEQYF

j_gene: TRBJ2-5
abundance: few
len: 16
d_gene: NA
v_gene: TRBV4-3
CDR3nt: TGCGCCAGCAGCCAAGTTGCAGGCCATTCTCGAGAGACCCAGTACTTC
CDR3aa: CASSQVAGHSRETQYF

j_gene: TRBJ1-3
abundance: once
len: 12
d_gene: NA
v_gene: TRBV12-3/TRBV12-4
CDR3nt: TGTGCCAGCAGTTTATTTAAGGGGGCCATATATTTT
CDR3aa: CASSLFKGAIYF

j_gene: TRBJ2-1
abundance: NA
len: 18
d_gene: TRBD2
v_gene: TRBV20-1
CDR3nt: TGCAGTGCTAGAGATTCCCTGGTGTATGCTAGCGGGAGCGATGAGCAGTTCTTC
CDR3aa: CSARDSLVYASGSDEQFF

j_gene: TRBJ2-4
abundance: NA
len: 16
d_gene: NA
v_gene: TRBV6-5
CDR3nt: TGTGCCAGCAGCCCCCGCAGGGCGGGGGCCAAAAACATTCAGTACTTC
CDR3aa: CASSPRRAGAKNIQYF

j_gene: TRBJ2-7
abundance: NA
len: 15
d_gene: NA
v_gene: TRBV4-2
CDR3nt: TGTGCCAGCAGCCGGCGGGCCCAACAACAGGACGAGCAGTACTTC
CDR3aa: CASSRRAQQQDEQYF

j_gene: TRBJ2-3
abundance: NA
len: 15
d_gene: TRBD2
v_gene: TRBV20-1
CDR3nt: TGCAGTGCTAGACGACAGCGGGGAGTCACAGATACGCAGTATTTT
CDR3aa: CSARRQRGVTDTQYF